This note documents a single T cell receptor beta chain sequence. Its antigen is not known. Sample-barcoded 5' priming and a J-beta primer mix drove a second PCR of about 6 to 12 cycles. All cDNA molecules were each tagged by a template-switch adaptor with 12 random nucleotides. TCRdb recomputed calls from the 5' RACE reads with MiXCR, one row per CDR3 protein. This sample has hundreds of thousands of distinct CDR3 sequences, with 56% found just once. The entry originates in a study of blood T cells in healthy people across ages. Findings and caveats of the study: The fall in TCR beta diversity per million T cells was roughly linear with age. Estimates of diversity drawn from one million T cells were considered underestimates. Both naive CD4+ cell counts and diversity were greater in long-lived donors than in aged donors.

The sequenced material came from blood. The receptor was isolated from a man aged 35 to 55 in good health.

CDR3 DNA: TGTGCCAGCAGCCGGACGATAGCGGGGGGCGGGTACGAGCAGTACTTC. Translated: CASSRTIAGGGYEQYF. This chain links TRBV6-5 with TRBJ2-5; 10 bases are shared with TRBD2. With the DNA end fitting TRBJ2-7 better, the J assignment may be wrong. Germline V gene data show CDR1 as MNHEY and CDR2 as SVGAGI. CDR3 size: 16 residues.